This T cell receptor (beta chain) is drawn from a study of blood T cell repertoires in COVID-19. As for the study in general: Samples taken during acute and convalescent COVID-19 were collected in the United States, Italy and Spain.

A few counts support this clone. Additional DNA sequences in this sample encode the identical CDR3. V trimming: 1 base; J trimming: 7 bases; junction bases outside the gene matches: 9. CDR3 length equals 16 residues. From germline, CDR1 is LGHDT and CDR2 YNNKEL (reference sequence). Measured with immunoSEQ multiplex PCR; TCRdb has only the in-frame clones, and not every one. The sample carries fewer than 200,000 clones, approximately 81% recorded once. The clonotype comes from a human donor with acute or convalescent COVID-19. The donor label of this sample is uncertain. Sequenced: peripheral blood. The chain carries TRBV3-1 (or the pseudogene TRBV3-2) and TRBJ2-7; TRBD2 agrees at 11 bases. The chain's CDR3 is CASSQVSGGARGEQYF. The CDR3 region has the DNA TGTGCCAGCAGCCAAGTTAGCGGGGGGGCTCGTGGGGAGCAGTACTTC.